The 27 T cell receptor beta chains below were found in one sample sequenced in a study of CD8 T cells in ankylosing spondylitis. TCRdb fed the 5' RACE reads into MiXCR, producing one record per CDR3 protein. Seen here are roughly 39,000 distinct CDR3 sequences, around 2.8% observed once, and the top ten hold approximately 4.4%. The sequencing input was blood, either unsorted or a sorted T cell fraction (not recorded which). These receptor sequences come from a male donor with ankylosing spondylitis or in good health (not recorded which).

This clonotype was found many times. The chain is built from TRBV9 and TRBJ2-7; D gene unclear. V shed 3 bases and J shed 5 bases, with 9 bases lying between them. The CDR3 consists of 12 residues. Germline V lookup: CDR1 SGDLS, CDR2 YYNGEE. For the CDR3, the DNA is TGTGCCAGCAGCGGGCGAAGCAACGAGCAGTACTTC. It specifies CASSGRSNEQYF.

This clonotype appeared many times. V is TRBV9 and J is TRBJ2-1, with TRBD2 identical over 7 bases. CDR3 length: 14 residues. The trim removed 2 bases at V and 6 bases at J, leaving 5 bases unmatched. In germline, CDR1 is SGDLS, CDR2 YYNGEE. The CDR3 reads CASSVGGSPNEQFF. CDR3 DNA sequence: TGTGCCAGCAGCGTCGGGGGGAGTCCCAATGAGCAGTTCTTC.

This clonotype has a count of ten or more. The chain employs TRBV9 and TRBJ2-5, with 10 bases matching TRBD2. The germline gives CDR1 SGDLS, CDR2 YYNGEE. The CDR3 covers 16 residues. J lost 3 bases, V lost 3 bases, and 8 bases had no gene match. CDR3 DNA sequence: TGTGCCAGCAGCGAGGGACTAGCGAAAGGTGAAGAGACCCAGTACTTC. Its translation is CASSEGLAKGEETQYF. Filled out from reference TRBV9 and TRBJ2-5, the complete variable domain reads DSGVTQTPKHLITATGQRVTLRCSPRSGDLSVYWYQQSLDQGLQFLIQYYNGEERAKGNILERFSAQQFPDLHSELNLSSLELGDSALYFCASSEGLAKGEETQYFGPGTRLLVL.

This clonotype was detected ten times or more. The chain is built from TRBV9 and TRBJ1-2; 9 nucleotides match TRBD1. The V gene end was trimmed by 3 bases and the J gene end by 7 bases; junction bases not matched to a gene: 7. The V gene's germline CDR1 is SGDLS and CDR2 YYNGEE. The CDR3 runs 14 residues. CDR3 sequence: CASSAGQGPLGYTF. The DNA for the CDR3 is TGTGCCAGCAGCGCGGGACAGGGCCCACTTGGCTACACCTTC.

The chain employs TRBV9 and TRBJ2-1; 8 bases align to TRBD1. In germline, CDR1 is SGDLS, CDR2 YYNGEE. This CDR3 comprises 14 residues. J lost 4 bases, V lost 3 bases, and 3 bases had no gene match. Here the CDR3 DNA reads TGTGCCAGCAGCGCCGGGACAGGTTACAATGAGCAGTTCTTC. Protein product: CASSAGTGYNEQFF.

This clonotype was counted ten times or more. This chain joins TRBV9 and TRBJ2-1, with 10 nucleotides matching TRBD2. Germline loops: CDR1 SGDLS, CDR2 YYNGEE. J lost 9 bases, V lost 0 bases, and 6 bases had no gene match. The CDR3 length is 15 residues. Here the CDR3 reads CASSVGLAGVGEQFF. CDR3 bases: TGTGCCAGCAGCGTAGGGCTAGCGGGAGTGGGTGAGCAGTTCTTC. The full variable domain, rest sourced from reference TRBV9 and TRBJ2-1, is DSGVTQTPKHLITATGQRVTLRCSPRSGDLSVYWYQQSLDQGLQFLIQYYNGEERAKGNILERFSAQQFPDLHSELNLSSLELGDSALYFCASSVGLAGVGEQFFGPGTRLTVL.

This clonotype was seen repeatedly, ten times or more. The V gene is TRBV9, the J gene TRBJ1-2; D remains ambiguous. Germline V gene lookup returns CDR1 SGDLS and CDR2 YYNGEE. The length of the CDR3 is 13 residues. V was pared by 2 bases and J by 1 base, with 6 bases between. As DNA, the CDR3 is TGTGCCAGCAGCGTGGACGATAACTATGGCTACACCTTC. It yields the protein CASSVDDNYGYTF.

This clonotype occurred many times. The V call is TRBV9, the J call TRBJ2-1; 8 nucleotides line up with TRBD2. This CDR3 contains 14 residues. Germline loops: CDR1 SGDLS, CDR2 YYNGEE. With V trimmed by 0 bases and J by 8 bases, 4 bases remained unmatched. In DNA, the CDR3 is TGTGCCAGCAGCGTAGTGACTAGCGACTATGAGCAGTTCTTC. It codes for CASSVVTSDYEQFF.

Within the sample, this clonotype is medium-sized. The chain uses TRBV9 and TRBJ2-3; tentatively, D is TRBD2 (6 bases). V lost 3 bases and J 8 bases, leaving 19 bases between the germline ends. This CDR3 has 15 amino acids. The V gene's germline CDR1 is SGDLS and CDR2 YYNGEE. The CDR3 is CASSAGEHQGATQYF. The CDR3 nucleotides read TGTGCCAGCAGCGCGGGGGAACATCAGGGTGCTACGCAGTATTTT.

Here the CDR3 DNA reads TGTGCCAGCAGCGTAGGACAGGAGTCAGATACGCAGTATTTT. Its protein product is CASSVGQESDTQYF. V is TRBV9 and J is TRBJ2-3; D may be TRBD1 (6 bases). The CDR3 has 14 residues. The germline CDR1 and CDR2 sequences are SGDLS and YYNGEE. Trimming stripped 0 bases from V and 4 bases from J, with 9 bases between.

This clonotype occurred many times. The rearrangement links TRBV9 to TRBJ1-1; D not resolved. The CDR3 spans 13 residues. The germline V gene encodes CDR1 SGDLS and CDR2 YYNGEE. The V gene lost 4 bases and the J gene lost 1 base, with 8 bases spanning the gap. CDR3 DNA: TGTGCCAGCAGCTCCCCGGGGAACACTGAAGCTTTCTTT. Its translation: CASSSPGNTEAFF.

This clonotype came up many times. The chain joins TRBV9 to TRBJ2-1, with 7 bases identical to TRBD2. The CDR3 runs to 16 residues. J was trimmed by 14 bases and V by 0 bases; bases with no gene match: 17. Looked up from germline, CDR1 is SGDLS and CDR2 is YYNGEE. The DNA for the CDR3 is TGTGCCAGCAGCGTAGTACCAGCGGGGCTACCTCTTCCGGAGTTCTTC. Translation: CASSVVPAGLPLPEFF.

This clonotype was seen many times. The chain has TRBV9 and TRBJ2-5, with TRBD1 identical over 8 bases. V lost 0 bases, J lost 3 bases, and 7 bases stayed unmatched. This CDR3 region has 16 residues. Germline V gene sequence: CDR1 SGDLS, CDR2 YYNGEE. The chain's CDR3 is CASSVVGTGNEETQYF. DNA for the CDR3: TGTGCCAGCAGCGTAGTCGGGACAGGAAACGAAGAGACCCAGTACTTC.

This clonotype was detected ten times or more. The rearrangement joins TRBV9 to TRBJ2-1, with TRBD2 matching 7 bases. Germline CDR1 SGDLS, CDR2 YYNGEE. CDR3 length equals 12 residues. Losses at the gene ends were 3 bases for V and 11 bases for J; bases not matched to a gene: 5. The chain's CDR3 is CASSAAGRKQFF. The CDR3 nucleotides are TGTGCCAGCAGCGCAGCGGGGAGGAAGCAGTTCTTC.

This clonotype was recorded many times. The chain joins TRBV9 to TRBJ2-3, with a possible D match to TRBD1 (6 bases). CDR1 and CDR2 from the germline V gene are SGDLS and YYNGEE. The CDR3 is made up of 16 amino acids. With 4 bases removed from V and 5 bases from J, the gap between germline ends came to 20 bases. CDR3 sequence (DNA): TGTGCCAGCAGCTCCCGGACAAGGGGGAAGAAAGATACGCAGTATTTT. Translating it yields CASSSRTRGKKDTQYF.

This clonotype was counted many times. The chain uses TRBV9 and TRBJ2-1; 12 bases fit TRBD1. The germline gives CDR1 SGDLS, CDR2 YYNGEE. V trimming: 3 bases; J trimming: 7 bases; junction bases outside the gene matches: 5. This CDR3 comprises 15 residues. Written as DNA, the CDR3 is TGTGCCAGCAGCGGGGGACAGGGGGCAGGTAATGAGCAGTTCTTC. It specifies CASSGGQGAGNEQFF.

This clonotype has a count of ten or more. J is TRBJ2-3 and V is TRBV9, with 15 bases lining up with TRBD2. Trimming removed 4 bases from V and 4 bases from J; junction bases left unmatched: 4. Germline CDR1 reads SGDLS; CDR2 reads YYNGEE. The CDR3 loop spans 16 amino acids. CDR3 residues: CASSLGLAGGADTQYF. Here the CDR3 DNA reads TGTGCCAGCAGCCTCGGACTAGCGGGAGGGGCAGATACGCAGTATTTT.

This clonotype was observed at least ten times. The chain joins TRBV9 to TRBJ2-5; 9 bases line up with TRBD2. Germline lookup yields CDR1 SGDLS and CDR2 YYNGEE. This CDR3 comprises 14 residues. V shed 2 bases, J shed 5 bases, and the junction held 4 bases outside the gene matches. CDR3 sequence reads: CASSVSGSGETQYF. CDR3 bases: TGTGCCAGCAGCGTTAGCGGGAGTGGGGAGACCCAGTACTTC.

This clonotype has at least ten counts. The rearrangement uses TRBV9 and TRBJ1-1; 11 nucleotides agree with TRBD1. Germline V CDR1 and CDR2: SGDLS, YYNGEE. The CDR3 sequence is 15 residues long. Trimming took 2 bases from V and 7 from J; bases not matched to a gene: 7. CDR3 DNA: TGTGCCAGCAGCGTCGGGACAGGGGGACAAATTGAAGCTTTCTTT. The encoded protein is CASSVGTGGQIEAFF.

This clonotype has ten or more counts. This chain links TRBV9 with TRBJ2-2; D could derive from TRBD1 or TRBD2 (5 bases each). This CDR3 region has 14 residues. Between the trimmed V and J ends, which lost 0 bases and 11 bases, there was a span of 14 bases. The germline V gene encodes CDR1 SGDLS and CDR2 YYNGEE. This chain's CDR3 is CASSVAPGTRELFF. The CDR3 region has the DNA TGTGCCAGCAGCGTAGCTCCCGGGACCCGCGAGCTGTTTTTT.

This clonotype showed up many times. The chain links TRBV9 to TRBJ2-3, with TRBD2 matching 10 bases. After removal of 4 bases from V and 1 base from J, the junction contained 6 bases not matched to a gene. The CDR3 is 16 amino acids. The germline CDR1 and CDR2 sequences are SGDLS and YYNGEE. DNA for the CDR3: TGTGCCAGCAGCATCCCCGGGACTAGCGGCACAGATACGCAGTATTTT. Translating gives CASSIPGTSGTDTQYF.

This clonotype was detected many times. The rearrangement links TRBV9 to TRBJ2-2; D not resolved. Germline V gene data show CDR1 as SGDLS and CDR2 as YYNGEE. V was shortened by 0 bases and J by 0 bases, with 3 bases between the two germline ends. CDR3 length: 14 amino acids. The CDR3 nucleotides read TGTGCCAGCAGCGTAGATTCGAACACCGGGGAGCTGTTTTTT. It translates to CASSVDSNTGELFF.

This clonotype was recorded many times. This chain links TRBV9 with TRBJ2-2, with D unclear. Per the germline V gene, CDR1 is SGDLS and CDR2 is YYNGEE. V was shortened by 1 base and J by 1 base, with 11 bases between the two germline ends. There are 16 residues in the CDR3. The CDR3: CASSVRSSRNTGELFF. In nucleotides, the CDR3 is TGTGCCAGCAGCGTAAGGTCGAGCAGGAACACCGGGGAGCTGTTTTTT.

Ten or more counts support this clonotype. This chain connects TRBV9 to TRBJ1-1, with 9 bases fitting TRBD1. The J segment lost 5 bases and the V segment lost 4 bases, leaving 12 bases of the junction unmatched. From germline, CDR1 is SGDLS and CDR2 YYNGEE. The CDR3 is 16 residues long. This CDR3 is CASSSTGGVGATEAFF. The CDR3 DNA reads TGTGCCAGCAGCTCCACAGGGGGCGTTGGGGCAACTGAAGCTTTCTTT.

This clonotype showed up many times. The CDR3 region has the DNA TGTGCCAGCAGCCTACGGACAGGACACCAAGAGACCCAGTACTTC. This gives the protein CASSLRTGHQETQYF. This chain connects TRBV9 to TRBJ2-5, with 7 bases identical to TRBD1. Germline V gene lookup returns CDR1 SGDLS and CDR2 YYNGEE. CDR3 length: 15 residues. Losses at the gene ends were 4 bases for V and 0 bases for J; bases not matched to a gene: 6.

This clonotype was picked up many times. The chain uses TRBV9 and TRBJ2-1; D not certain. CDR1 SGDLS and CDR2 YYNGEE come from the germline V gene. The germline V and J ends were trimmed by 0 bases and 0 bases, with 7 bases remaining between them. The CDR3 has 15 amino acids. This CDR3 reads CASSVVQSSYNEQFF. The CDR3 region has the DNA TGTGCCAGCAGCGTAGTACAGAGCTCCTACAATGAGCAGTTCTTC.

This clonotype was seen at least ten times. The V and J genes are TRBV9 and TRBJ2-7; D is perhaps TRBD2 (5 bases). The CDR3 runs to 17 residues. Germline V gives CDR1 SGDLS, CDR2 YYNGEE. The germline V and J ends were trimmed by 0 bases and 3 bases, with 19 bases remaining between them. Here the CDR3 reads CASSVGNNLAGHYEQYF. The CDR3 DNA is TGTGCCAGCAGCGTAGGCAACAACTTGGCGGGCCACTACGAGCAGTACTTC.